This record concerns one T cell receptor (beta chain) sequence. This CDR3 contains 15 residues. Germline loops: CDR1 LNHDA, CDR2 SQIVND (reference sequence). V shed 5 bases and J 8 bases; nucleotides not matched to a gene: 7. This sample is part of a study of blood T cell repertoires in COVID-19. Study-wide context: Researchers got acute and convalescent COVID-19 samples from the United States, Italy and Spain. Sources were T cells, B-cell-depleted T cells, or PBMCs; the material itself was cDNA or gDNA.

Source study methods: Estimation of nucleated cell counts was performed using reference gene primer amplification. Here immunoSEQ multiplex PCR was the method, and the copy in TCRdb shows in-frame clones only, minus some. The V and J calls and the clone size are those of that table, but D and trimming were determined from the DNA. Of about 130,000 clones listed, around 88% are singletons. The sample was peripheral blood. This rearrangement joins TRBV19 to TRBJ2-1; the match to TRBD2 covers 12 bases. This clonotype originated in a man aged 45-65 years with acute or convalescent COVID-19. Here the CDR3 reads CASSLASGRGDEQFF. The CDR3 nucleotides are TGTGCCAGTAGTCTAGCTAGCGGGAGGGGCGATGAGCAGTTCTTC.